The rows below give T cell receptor beta chains drawn from one sample of a study of Ad26.COV2.S vaccination and SARS-CoV-2 variants. Repertoires were generated with immunoSEQ multiplex PCR, while TCRdb's copy carries only in-frame clones and drops some. The sample has 400,000 to 500,000 clones; around 87% are singletons. Specimen: peripheral blood, collected in a trial of Ad26.COV2.S vaccine versus placebo. The receptors shown here come from a person between 18 and 59 years old who received the Ad26.COV2.S COVID-19 vaccine or a placebo. Each CDR3 is given without its conserved first and last residue.

j_call: TRBJ2-3; v_call: TRBV4-1; cdr3_aa: ASSQVGLSAGRTDTQY
j_call: TRBJ2-4; v_call: TRBV4-1; cdr3_aa: ASSPDSMGNRDIQY
j_call: TRBJ1-5; v_call: TRBV3-1/TRBV3-2; cdr3_aa: ASSLRQGNQPQH
j_call: TRBJ2-5; v_call: TRBV18; cdr3_aa: ASSPRTSGLQETQY
j_call: TRBJ1-2; v_call: TRBV30; cdr3_aa: AWSVGEVGGYT
j_call: TRBJ2-6; v_call: TRBV19; cdr3_aa: ASSTGGARSGANVLT
j_call: TRBJ1-6; v_call: TRBV25-1; cdr3_aa: ASKKQGSSPLH
j_call: TRBJ1-2; v_call: TRBV5-1; cdr3_aa: ASSLEVLQGSNGYT
j_call: TRBJ2-3; v_call: TRBV6-5; cdr3_aa: ASTPRGGAVDTQY
j_call: TRBJ1-6; v_call: TRBV30; cdr3_aa: AWGPGQAYSPLH
j_call: TRBJ1-1; v_call: TRBV29-1; cdr3_aa: SVKGRPNTEAF
j_call: TRBJ2-1; v_call: TRBV3-1/TRBV3-2; cdr3_aa: ASSFAGAYNEQF
j_call: TRBJ1-2; v_call: TRBV7-9; cdr3_aa: ASSHADLREGYGYT
j_call: TRBJ1-1; v_call: TRBV6-5; cdr3_aa: ASSKNTEAF
j_call: TRBJ2-7; v_call: TRBV5-1; cdr3_aa: ASSFYLLGYEQY
j_call: TRBJ2-2; v_call: TRBV2; cdr3_aa: ASSVEGTGELF
j_call: TRBJ2-1; v_call: TRBV5-1; cdr3_aa: ASSLRQGSDNEQF
j_call: TRBJ2-2; v_call: TRBV24-1; cdr3_aa: ATSEGDRFAGELF